This T cell receptor beta chain was recovered during a study of T cell responses to AZD1222 COVID-19 vaccine. Study background: The study pooled second doses at about 4 or about 12 weeks.

Study-level points and caveats: The study found Spike-specific TCR breadth and depth rose after two AZD1222 doses. White British people made up most donors, females outnumbered males, and clonal diversity was possibly underestimated.

The CDR3 loop spans 12 amino acids. V dropped 6 bases and J dropped 8 bases, with 13 bases sitting between them. Notes on this clone: Its target is not known.

Repertoires were generated with immunoSEQ multiplex PCR, while TCRdb's copy carries only in-frame clones and drops some. The table shows about 76,000 clones, with roughly nine tenths occurring only once. This clonotype was obtained from an adult in good health. This sequence joins TRBV12-3 or TRBV12-4 and TRBJ1-2; tentative D call: TRBD1 (6 bases). The sequences come from peripheral blood, collected on day 0 of AZD1222 vaccination. CDR3 region: CASSDRTKGYTF. Written as DNA, the CDR3 is TGTGCCAGCAGCGACAGGACGAAAGGCTACACCTTC.